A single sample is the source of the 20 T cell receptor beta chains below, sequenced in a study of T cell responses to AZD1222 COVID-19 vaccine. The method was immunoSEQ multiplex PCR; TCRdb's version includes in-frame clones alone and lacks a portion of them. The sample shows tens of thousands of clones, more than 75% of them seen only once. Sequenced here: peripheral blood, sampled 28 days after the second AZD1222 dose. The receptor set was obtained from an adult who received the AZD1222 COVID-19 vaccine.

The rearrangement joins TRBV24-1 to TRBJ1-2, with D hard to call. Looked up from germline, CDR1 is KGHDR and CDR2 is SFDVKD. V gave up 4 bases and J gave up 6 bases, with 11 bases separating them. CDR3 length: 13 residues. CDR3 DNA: TGTGCCACCAGTGAGGCGAATGCGGATGGCTACACCTTC. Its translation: CATSEANADGYTF.

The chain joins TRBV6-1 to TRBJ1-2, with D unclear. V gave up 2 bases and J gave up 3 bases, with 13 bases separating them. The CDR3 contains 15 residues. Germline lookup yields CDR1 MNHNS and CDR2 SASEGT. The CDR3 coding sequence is TGTGCCAGCAGTGAAAGGGCGGCGGAGCACTATGGCTACACCTTC. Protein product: CASSERAAEHYGYTF.

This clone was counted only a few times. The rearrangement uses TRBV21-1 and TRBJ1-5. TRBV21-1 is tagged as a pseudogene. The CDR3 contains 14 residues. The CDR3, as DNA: TGTGCCAGCAGCAACGGGGCACCGGGGCAGCCCCAGCATTTT. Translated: CASSNGAPGQPQHF.

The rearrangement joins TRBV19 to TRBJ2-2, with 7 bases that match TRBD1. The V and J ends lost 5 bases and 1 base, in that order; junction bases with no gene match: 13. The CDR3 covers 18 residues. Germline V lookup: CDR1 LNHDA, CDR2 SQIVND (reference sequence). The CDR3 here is CASSFSRRTGQNTGELFF. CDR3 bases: TGTGCCAGTAGTTTTAGCCGTAGGACAGGCCAGAACACCGGGGAGCTGTTTTTT. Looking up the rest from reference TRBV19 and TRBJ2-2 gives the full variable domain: DGGITQSPKYLFRKEGQNVTLSCEQNLNHDAMYWYRQDPGQGLRLIYYSQIVNDFQKGDIAEGYSVSREKKESFPLTVTSAQKNPTAFYLCASSFSRRTGQNTGELFFGEGSRLTVL.

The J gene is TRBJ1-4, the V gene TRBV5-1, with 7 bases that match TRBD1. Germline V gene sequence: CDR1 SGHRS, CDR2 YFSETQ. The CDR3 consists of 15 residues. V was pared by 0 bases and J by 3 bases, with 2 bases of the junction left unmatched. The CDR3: CASSLAGTANEKLFF. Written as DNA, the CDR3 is TGCGCCAGCAGCTTGGCCGGGACAGCTAATGAAAAACTGTTTTTT.

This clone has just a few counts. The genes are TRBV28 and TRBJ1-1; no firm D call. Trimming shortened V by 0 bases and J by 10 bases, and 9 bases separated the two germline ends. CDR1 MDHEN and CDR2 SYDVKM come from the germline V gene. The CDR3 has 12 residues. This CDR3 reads CASSLWRTPAFF. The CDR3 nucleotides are TGTGCCAGCAGTTTATGGCGGACCCCAGCTTTCTTT.

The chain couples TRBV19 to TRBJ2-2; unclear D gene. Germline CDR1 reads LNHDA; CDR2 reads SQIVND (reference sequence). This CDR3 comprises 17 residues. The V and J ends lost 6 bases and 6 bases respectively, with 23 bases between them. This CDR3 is CASRVPLGLGTAGELFF. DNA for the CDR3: TGTGCCAGTAGGGTGCCCCTAGGGTTGGGAACGGCCGGGGAGCTGTTTTTT.

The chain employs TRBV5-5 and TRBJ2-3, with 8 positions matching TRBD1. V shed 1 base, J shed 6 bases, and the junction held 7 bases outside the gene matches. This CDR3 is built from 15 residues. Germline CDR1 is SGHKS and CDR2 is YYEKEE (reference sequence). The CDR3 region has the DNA TGTGCCAGCAGCTTGAGGGCAGGGGGCTTGGATACGCAGTATTTT. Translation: CASSLRAGGLDTQYF.

The CDR3 sequence is CASRTQGAGANVLTF. The DNA for the CDR3 is TGTGCCAGCAGGACACAGGGGGCCGGGGCCAACGTCCTGACTTTC. J is TRBJ2-6 and V is TRBV28; 9 bases fit TRBD1. The V segment lost 6 bases and the J segment 4 bases; nucleotides outside the gene matches: 4. The CDR3 is 15 amino acids. CDR1 and CDR2 (germline): MDHEN, SYDVKM.

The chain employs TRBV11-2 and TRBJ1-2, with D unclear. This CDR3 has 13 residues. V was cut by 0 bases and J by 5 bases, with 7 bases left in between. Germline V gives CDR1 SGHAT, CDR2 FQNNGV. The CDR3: CASSLDSQYGYTF. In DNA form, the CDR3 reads TGTGCCAGCAGCTTAGACAGCCAGTATGGCTACACCTTC.

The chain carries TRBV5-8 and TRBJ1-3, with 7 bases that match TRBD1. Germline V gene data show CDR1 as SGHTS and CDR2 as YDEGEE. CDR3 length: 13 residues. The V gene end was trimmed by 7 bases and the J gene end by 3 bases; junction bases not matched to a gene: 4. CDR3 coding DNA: TGTGCCAGCTTAGGGGGCAGTGGAAACACCATATATTTT. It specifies CASLGGSGNTIYF. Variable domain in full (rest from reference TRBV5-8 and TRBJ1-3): EAGVTQSPTHLIKTRGQQATLRCSPISGHTSVYWYQQALGLGLQFLLWYDEGEERNRGNFPPRFSGRQFPNYSSELNVNALELEDSALYLCASLGGSGNTIYFGEGSWLTVV.

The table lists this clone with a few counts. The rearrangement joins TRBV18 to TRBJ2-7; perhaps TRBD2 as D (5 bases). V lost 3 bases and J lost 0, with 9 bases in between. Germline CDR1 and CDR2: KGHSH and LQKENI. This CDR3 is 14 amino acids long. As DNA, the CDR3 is TGTGCCAGCTCACCGACGGGGAGCTCCTACGAGCAGTACGTC. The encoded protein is CASSPTGSSYEQYV.

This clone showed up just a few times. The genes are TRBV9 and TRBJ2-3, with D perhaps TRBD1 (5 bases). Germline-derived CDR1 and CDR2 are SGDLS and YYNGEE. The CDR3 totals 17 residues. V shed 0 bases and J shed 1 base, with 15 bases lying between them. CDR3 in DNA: TGTGCCAGCAGCGTAGTGGGGCTCGTTTGGGGCACAGATACGCAGTATTTT. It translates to CASSVVGLVWGTDTQYF.

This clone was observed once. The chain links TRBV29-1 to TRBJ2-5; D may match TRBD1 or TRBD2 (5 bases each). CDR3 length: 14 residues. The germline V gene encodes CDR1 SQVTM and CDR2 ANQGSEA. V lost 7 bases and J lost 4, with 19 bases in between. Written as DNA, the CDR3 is TGCAGCGCCAGACCCGGGACGGCCGGAGAGACCCAGTACTTC. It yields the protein CSARPGTAGETQYF. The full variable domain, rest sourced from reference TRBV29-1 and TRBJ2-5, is SAVISQKPSRDICQRGTSLTIQCQVDSQVTMMFWYRQQPGQSLTLIATANQGSEATYESGFVIDKFPISRPNLTFSTLTVSNMSPEDSSIYLCSARPGTAGETQYFGPGTRLLVL.

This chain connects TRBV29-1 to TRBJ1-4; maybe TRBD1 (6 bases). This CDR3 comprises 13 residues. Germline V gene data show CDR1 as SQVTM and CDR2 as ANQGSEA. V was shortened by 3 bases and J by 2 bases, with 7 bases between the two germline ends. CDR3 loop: CSVDDRTNEKLFF. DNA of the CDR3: TGCAGCGTTGACGACAGGACTAATGAAAAACTGTTTTTT.

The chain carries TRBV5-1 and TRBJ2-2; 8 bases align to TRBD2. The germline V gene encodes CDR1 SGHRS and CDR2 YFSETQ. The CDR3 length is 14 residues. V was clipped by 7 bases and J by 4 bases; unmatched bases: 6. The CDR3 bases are TGCGCCAGCCGCCGGGGGGGCGGCACCGGGGAGCTGTTTTTT. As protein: CASRRGGGTGELFF.

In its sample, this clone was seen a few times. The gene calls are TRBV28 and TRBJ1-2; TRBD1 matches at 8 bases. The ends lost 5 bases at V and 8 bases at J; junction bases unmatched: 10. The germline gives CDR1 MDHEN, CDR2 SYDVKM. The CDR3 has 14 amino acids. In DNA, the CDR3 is TGTGCCAGCAGTACTCAGGGGGCGCCGAGGGGCTACACCTTC. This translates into CASSTQGAPRGYTF.

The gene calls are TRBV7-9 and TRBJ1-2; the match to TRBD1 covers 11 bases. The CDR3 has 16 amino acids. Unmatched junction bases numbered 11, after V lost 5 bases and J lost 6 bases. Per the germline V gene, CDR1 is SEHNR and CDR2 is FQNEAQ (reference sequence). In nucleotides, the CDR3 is TGTGCCAGCAGCGCCCGGACAGGGGGCGGAGAAAATGGCTACACCTTC. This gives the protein CASSARTGGGENGYTF.

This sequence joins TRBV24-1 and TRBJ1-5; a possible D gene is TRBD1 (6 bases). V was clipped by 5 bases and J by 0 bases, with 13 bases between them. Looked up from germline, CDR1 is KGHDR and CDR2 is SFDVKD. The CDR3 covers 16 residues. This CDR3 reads CATSAGDEYSNQPQHF. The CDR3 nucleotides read TGTGCCACCAGTGCAGGGGACGAATATAGCAATCAGCCCCAGCATTTT.

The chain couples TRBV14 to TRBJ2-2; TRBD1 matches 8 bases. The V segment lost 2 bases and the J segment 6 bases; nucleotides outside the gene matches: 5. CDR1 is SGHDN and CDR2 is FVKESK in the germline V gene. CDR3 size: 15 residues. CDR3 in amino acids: CASSQRTGIPGELFF. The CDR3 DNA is TGTGCCAGCAGCCAAAGGACAGGGATTCCCGGGGAGCTGTTTTTT.